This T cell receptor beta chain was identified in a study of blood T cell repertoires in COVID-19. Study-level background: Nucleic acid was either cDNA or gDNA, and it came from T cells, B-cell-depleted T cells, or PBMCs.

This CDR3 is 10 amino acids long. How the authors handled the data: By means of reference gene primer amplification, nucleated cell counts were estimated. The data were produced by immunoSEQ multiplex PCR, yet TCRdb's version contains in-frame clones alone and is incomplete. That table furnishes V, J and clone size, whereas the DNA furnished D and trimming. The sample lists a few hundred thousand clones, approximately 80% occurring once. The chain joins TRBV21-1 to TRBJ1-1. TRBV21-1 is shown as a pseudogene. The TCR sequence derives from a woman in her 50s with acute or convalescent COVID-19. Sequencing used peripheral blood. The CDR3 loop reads CASSPKEAFF. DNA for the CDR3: TGTGCCAGCAGCCCGAAAGAGGCTTTCTTT.